Described below is a single TCR beta chain sequence and its context. The source of the sample is a study of patients and donors after allogeneic stem cell transplantation. Germline CDR1 MDHEN, CDR2 SYDVKM. The CDR3 runs 16 residues. Trimming removed 4 bases from V and 6 bases from J; junction bases left unmatched: 14. MiXCR, applied by TCRdb to the RT-PCR reads, yields one record per CDR3 protein. The sample lists 70,000 or so distinct CDR3 sequences; 26% were seen once. The rearrangement links TRBV28 to TRBJ1-1, with 7 positions matching TRBD1. This sequence was found in a human donor who was either an allogeneic HSCT recipient or a stem cell or donor lymphocyte infusion donor (not recorded which). It is not recorded whose cells these are; they may come from a transplant donor. Material: blood, either unsorted or a sorted T cell fraction (not recorded which). The CDR3 bases are TGTGCCAGCAGTTCCAACTCATACAGGGGAGTGGCTGAAGCTTTCTTT. This encodes CASSSNSYRGVAEAFF.